A selection of T cell receptor beta chains follows, all from one sample in a study of OX40 agonist ivuxolimab in advanced cancers. Clones were sequenced by immunoSEQ multiplex PCR, and TCRdb holds only the in-frame ones, with some missing. This sample has approximately 90,000 clones, with roughly 90% found just once. The sample in question was CD4+ or CD8+ T cells sorted from blood, obtained in a trial of the OX40 agonist ivuxolimab. These receptor sequences come from an adult with an advanced solid tumor such as melanoma, head and neck, liver or kidney cancer. Both conserved end residues are part of each CDR3. The D gene is left open where the match is weak. The size field is filled for only some rows; it gives once, few, many or a size class.

d_gene	abundance	j_gene	v_gene	CDR3aa	CDR3nt
.	once	TRBJ2-7	TRBV5-1	CASSLEGVLSSYEQYF	TGCGCCAGCAGCTTGGAGGGCGTCTTGAGCTCCTACGAGCAGTACTTC
.	.	TRBJ1-4	TRBV19	CASSISSGRTNEKLFF	TGTGCCAGTAGTATTTCTTCGGGCAGAACTAATGAAAAACTGTTTTTT
.	few	TRBJ1-2	TRBV29-1	CSVNRVDYGYTF	TGCAGCGTCAACAGGGTGGACTATGGCTACACCTTC
.	.	TRBJ2-1	TRBV4-1	CASSQGLGVVREQFF	TGCGCCAGCAGCCAAGGACTAGGGGTGGTACGAGAGCAGTTCTTC
TRBD2	.	TRBJ2-7	TRBV7-2	CASSITSGSSEQYF	TGTGCCAGCAGCATTACTAGCGGGAGCAGCGAGCAGTACTTC
TRBD2	.	TRBJ2-2	TRBV5-6	CASSFLGGANTGELFF	TGTGCCAGCAGCTTTCTTGGGGGGGCGAACACCGGGGAGCTGTTTTTT
TRBD2	.	TRBJ2-5	TRBV2	CASDRLADQETQYF	TGTGCCAGCGACAGACTAGCGGATCAAGAGACCCAGTACTTC
.	.	TRBJ2-1	TRBV10-3	CAISASTIGDNEQFF	TGTGCCATCAGTGCTTCCACGATTGGGGACAATGAGCAGTTCTTC
.	.	TRBJ2-1	TRBV19	CASSIQGSSYNEQFF	TGTGCCAGTAGTATACAGGGATCTTCCTACAATGAGCAGTTCTTC
TRBD2	once	TRBJ2-2	TRBV7-2	CASSPASGTGELFF	TGTGCCAGCAGCCCAGCTAGCGGAACCGGGGAGCTGTTTTTT
TRBD1	.	TRBJ2-3	TRBV19	CASSIRTGGTDTQYF	TGTGCCAGTAGTATCCGGACAGGGGGCACAGATACGCAGTATTTT
TRBD1	.	TRBJ1-1	TRBV25-1	CTSIRTGGTEAFF	TGTACCAGCATAAGGACAGGGGGAACTGAAGCTTTCTTT
TRBD2	.	TRBJ2-1	TRBV29-1	CSVVGLAGHEQFF	TGCAGCGTTGTTGGACTAGCGGGACATGAGCAGTTCTTC
.	.	TRBJ1-4	TRBV18	CASSPSAVDEKLFF	TGTGCCAGCTCACCATCGGCTGTGGATGAAAAACTGTTTTTT
.	.	TRBJ2-7	TRBV7-9	CASSLATESYEQYF	TGTGCCAGCAGCTTAGCAACAGAATCCTACGAGCAGTACTTC
.	.	TRBJ2-3	TRBV2	CASTLGGAYADTQYF	TGTGCCAGCACCCTGGGGGGGGCGTACGCAGATACGCAGTATTTT
.	few	TRBJ1-1	TRBV5-1	CASSSAQGNTEAFF	TGCGCCAGCAGCTCAGCACAGGGGAACACTGAAGCTTTCTTT
.	.	TRBJ2-7	TRBV9	CASSKGQSQPKLEQYF	TGTGCCAGCAGCAAAGGACAGTCGCAACCCAAATTGGAGCAGTACTTC
TRBD2	.	TRBJ2-1	TRBV19	CASSFNSGRAVEQFF	TGTGCCAGTAGTTTTAATAGCGGGAGGGCCGTTGAGCAGTTCTTC
.	.	TRBJ2-7	TRBV28	CASSSGDVAYEQYF	TGTGCCAGCAGTTCTGGGGACGTCGCCTACGAGCAGTACTTC